This TCR beta chain was identified in a study of shared clonotypes between healthy human individuals. The CDR3 contains 15 residues. Germline V gives CDR1 MGHRA, CDR2 YSYEKL. Trimming pared 3 bases from V and 5 bases from J, leaving 16 bases between. Each replicate PCR on the sorted subsets used 150 to 200 ng DNA (about 30,000 T cell genomes). The protocol was immunoSEQ multiplex PCR, while the TCRdb copy is restricted to in-frame clones and leaves out a portion. The sample holds about 2.1 million clones, approximately 94% seen once. Naive CD8 cells comprised CD45RO-negative, CCR7-positively selected cells, excluding terminally differentiated effector memory CD45RA+ cells.

The chain combines TRBV4-1 with TRBJ2-5; TRBD1 or TRBD2 may be the D gene (5 bases each). This clonotype was sampled from a man between 18 and 35 years old in good health. Some clones in this sample may be carry-over from other donors' samples. Sequencing was done on a sample of naive CD8+ T cells from PBMCs. The CDR3, as DNA: TGCGCCAGCAGCCAGCAGGGACCAGAGGGGGAGACCCAGTACTTC. Translated, it gives CASSQQGPEGETQYF.